The sequence of this T cell receptor (beta chain) was determined in a study of blood T cells in healthy people across ages. Primers used in a second PCR of about 6 to 12 cycles were a sample-barcoded 5' primer and a J-beta primer mix. TCRdb passed the 5' RACE reads through MiXCR, listing each CDR3 protein once. This sample yields about 930,000 distinct CDR3 sequences, of which under 35% are seen a single time; approximately 10% belongs to the top ten. This clonotype was detected many times. The CDR3 length is 13 residues. V was cut by 2 bases and J by 11 bases, with 15 bases left in between. Germline V gene sequence: CDR1 SGDLS, CDR2 YYNGEE. The same sample was also studied in work on T cells of mothers and their children.

The clonotype originates from a middle-aged woman in good health. This chain joins TRBV9 and TRBJ2-3; no clear D gene. Sequenced: blood. The CDR3 region is CASSVSYTTVQYF. The CDR3 nucleotides read TGTGCCAGCAGCGTCTCCTACACCACCGTGCAGTATTTT. The full variable domain, with the rest looked up from reference TRBV9 and TRBJ2-3, is DSGVTQTPKHLITATGQRVTLRCSPRSGDLSVYWYQQSLDQGLQFLIQYYNGEERAKGNILERFSAQQFPDLHSELNLSSLELGDSALYFCASSVSYTTVQYFGPGTRLTVL.